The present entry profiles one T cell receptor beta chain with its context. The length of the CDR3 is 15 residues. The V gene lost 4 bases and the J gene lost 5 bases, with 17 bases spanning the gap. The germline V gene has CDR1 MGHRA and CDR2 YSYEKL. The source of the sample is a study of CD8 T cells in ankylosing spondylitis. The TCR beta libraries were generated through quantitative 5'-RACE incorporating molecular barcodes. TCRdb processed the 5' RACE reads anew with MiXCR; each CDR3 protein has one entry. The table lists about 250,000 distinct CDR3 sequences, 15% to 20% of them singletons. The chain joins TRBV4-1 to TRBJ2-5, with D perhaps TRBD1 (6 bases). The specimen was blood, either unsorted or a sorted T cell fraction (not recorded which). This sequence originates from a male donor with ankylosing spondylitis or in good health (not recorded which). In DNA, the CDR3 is TGCGCCAGCAGCCTCCGGGCCCAGGGGCGGGAGACCCAGTACTTC. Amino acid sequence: CASSLRAQGRETQYF.